This TCR beta chain was sequenced during a study of CD8+CD57+ T cells in acquired aplastic anemia. The CDR3 length is 15 residues. Germline CDR1 DFQATT, CDR2 SNEGSKA (reference sequence). With 4 bases removed from V and 1 base from J, the gap between germline ends came to 14 bases. Genomic DNA, serving as template, underwent TCR beta VDJ and CDR3 profiling. TCRdb reanalysed the reads using MiXCR and keeps one entry per CDR3 protein. The table includes 300,000 or so distinct CDR3 sequences, approximately 57% detected once. Sequencing used sorted CD4+, CD8+, or CD8+CD57+ T cells (not recorded which) from PBMCs. The gene calls are TRBV20-1 and TRBJ2-4, with TRBD1 as a possible D gene (5 bases). This clonotype was sampled from a human donor with severe aplastic anemia or a healthy control (not recorded which). Written as DNA, the CDR3 is TGCAGTGCTAAGCCACAAGGGGCGGCCAAAAACATTCAGTACTTC. As protein: CSAKPQGAAKNIQYF.